This T cell receptor beta chain was found in a study of a mutant IDH1 vaccine in newly diagnosed glioma. Described time point: week 35, safety follow-up. Each dose delivered 300 ug of mutant IDH1 20-mer peptide subcutaneously with imiquimod. In regard to this clone: Its cognate antigen is unknown.

Profiled with immunoSEQ multiplex PCR; TCRdb holds only in-frame clones, not every one. This sample has some 46,000 clones; 92% occur once, and the top ten carry roughly 2.4%. CDR1 is SGHTA, CDR2 FQGNSA, per germline. This CDR3 is built from 15 residues. Trimming cost V 1 base and J 10 bases; bases outside gene matches: 6. V is TRBV7-2 and J is TRBJ1-6, with 8 positions matching TRBD1. The specimen comprised PBMCs, sampled from a glioma patient whose treatment included an IDH1 peptide vaccine. This clonotype was sampled from a man in his fifties or sixties with glioma. The CDR3 sequence: CASSLGTGSGSPLHF. In DNA, the CDR3 is TGTGCCAGCAGCTTAGGGACAGGGTCGGGGTCACCCCTCCACTTT.